This T cell receptor (beta chain) was sequenced for a study of CD4 T cells in relation to SARS-CoV-2 and coronaviruses. For the study at large: Shared crossreactive spike epitopes were mapped to their HLA restriction.

The data were produced by immunoSEQ multiplex PCR, yet TCRdb's version contains in-frame clones alone and is incomplete. The table includes about 21,000 clones, over 70% detected once. The germline gives CDR1 SGHRS, CDR2 YFSETQ. V lost 2 bases and J 2 bases, leaving 8 bases between the germline ends. This CDR3 comprises 13 residues. Unexposed donor CD4+ T cells date from 2011-2018, before the COVID-19 pandemic. The cells were cultured for 10 days before CD4+ T cells were isolated. Cultures held two million PBMCs per well with about 10 IU/ml IL-2. Half the medium was replaced with IL-2 medium on days 3 and 7. To note about this clone: The target antigen is unknown.

Points from the study as a whole: Samples before the pandemic and after infection were not matched within any donor.

The sample taken for sequencing was CD4+ T cells from PBMCs, cultured in vitro. The chain joins TRBV5-1 to TRBJ2-7; D ambiguous. This TCR came from a human donor in good health. The CDR3 DNA follows: TGCGCCAGCAGCTTTGCTAGAACCTACGAGCAGTACTTC. Amino acid sequence: CASSFARTYEQYF.